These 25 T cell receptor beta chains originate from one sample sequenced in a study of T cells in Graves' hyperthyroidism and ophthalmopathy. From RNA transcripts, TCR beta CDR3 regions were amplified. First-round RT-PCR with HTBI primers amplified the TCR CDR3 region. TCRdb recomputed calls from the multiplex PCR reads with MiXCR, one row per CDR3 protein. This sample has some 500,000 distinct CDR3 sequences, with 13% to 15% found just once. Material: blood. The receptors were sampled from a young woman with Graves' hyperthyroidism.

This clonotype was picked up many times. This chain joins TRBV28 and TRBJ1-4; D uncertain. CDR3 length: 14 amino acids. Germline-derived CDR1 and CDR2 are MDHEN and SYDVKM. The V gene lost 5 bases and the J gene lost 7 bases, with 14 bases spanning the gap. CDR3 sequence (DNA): TGTGCCAGCAGTATCAGAGACGGATCTGAAAAACTGTTTTTT. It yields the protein CASSIRDGSEKLFF.

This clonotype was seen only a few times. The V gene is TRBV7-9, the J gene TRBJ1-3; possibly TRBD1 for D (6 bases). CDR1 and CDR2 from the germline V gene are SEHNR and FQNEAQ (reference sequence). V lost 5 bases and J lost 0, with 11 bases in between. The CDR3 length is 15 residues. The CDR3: CASSKQGGSGNTIYF. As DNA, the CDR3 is TGTGCCAGCAGCAAACAGGGTGGCTCTGGAAACACCATATATTTT.

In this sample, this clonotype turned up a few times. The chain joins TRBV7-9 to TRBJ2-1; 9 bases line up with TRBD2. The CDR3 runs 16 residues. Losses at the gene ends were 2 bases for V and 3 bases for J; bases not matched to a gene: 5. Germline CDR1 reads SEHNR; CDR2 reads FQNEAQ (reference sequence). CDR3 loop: CASSLYKRGVYNEQFF. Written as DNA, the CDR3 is TGTGCCAGCAGCTTATATAAGCGGGGGGTCTACAATGAGCAGTTCTTC.

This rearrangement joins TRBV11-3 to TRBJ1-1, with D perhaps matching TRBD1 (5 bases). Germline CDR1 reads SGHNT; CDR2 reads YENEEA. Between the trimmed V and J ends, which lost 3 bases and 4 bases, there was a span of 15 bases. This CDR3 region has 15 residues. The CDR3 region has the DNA TGTGCCAGCAGCTTTTCCGGGACCCAGGGCACTGAAGCTTTCTTT. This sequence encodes CASSFSGTQGTEAFF.

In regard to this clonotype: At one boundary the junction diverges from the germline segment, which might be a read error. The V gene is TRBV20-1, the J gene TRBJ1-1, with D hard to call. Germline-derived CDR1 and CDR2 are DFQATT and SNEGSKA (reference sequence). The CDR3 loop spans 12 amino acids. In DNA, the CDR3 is TGCAGTGCCGGACCGTTGAACACTGAAACTTTCTTT. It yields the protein CSAGPLNTETFF.

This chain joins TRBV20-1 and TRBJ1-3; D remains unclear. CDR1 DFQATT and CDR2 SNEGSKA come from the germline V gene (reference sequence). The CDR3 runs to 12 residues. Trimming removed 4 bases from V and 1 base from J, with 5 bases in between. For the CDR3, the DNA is TGCAGTGCTAAGCTTTCTGGAAACACCATATATTTT. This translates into CSAKLSGNTIYF.

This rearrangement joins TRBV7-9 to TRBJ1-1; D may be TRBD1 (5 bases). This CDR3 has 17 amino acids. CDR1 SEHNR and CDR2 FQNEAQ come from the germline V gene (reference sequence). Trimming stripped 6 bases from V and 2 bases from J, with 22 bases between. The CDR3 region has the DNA TGTGCCAGCAGTTATACCGGGACGCCCATTGGAAACACTGAAGCTTTCTTT. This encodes CASSYTGTPIGNTEAFF.

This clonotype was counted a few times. Here the CDR3 DNA reads TGTGCCAGCAAGGAGGGGGCGAGCACAGATACGCAGTATTTT. It yields the protein CASKEGASTDTQYF. The chain carries TRBV7-3 and TRBJ2-3, with a weak D call TRBD1 (7 bases). CDR1 is SGHTA, CDR2 FQGTGA, per germline. The CDR3 is made up of 14 amino acids. V was cut by 7 bases and J by 0 bases, with 11 bases left in between.

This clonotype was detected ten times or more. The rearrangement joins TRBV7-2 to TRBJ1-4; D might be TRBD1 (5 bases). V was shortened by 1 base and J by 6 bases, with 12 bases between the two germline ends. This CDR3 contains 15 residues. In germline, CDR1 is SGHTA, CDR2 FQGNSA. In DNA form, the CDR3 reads TGTGCCAGCAGCTTAGTCCTCAGGGATCATGAAAAACTGTTTTTT. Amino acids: CASSLVLRDHEKLFF.

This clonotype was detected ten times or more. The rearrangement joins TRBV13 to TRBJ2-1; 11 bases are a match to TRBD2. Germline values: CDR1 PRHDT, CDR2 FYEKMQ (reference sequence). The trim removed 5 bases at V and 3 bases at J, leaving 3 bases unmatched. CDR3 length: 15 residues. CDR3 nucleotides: TGTGCCAGCAGCGTAACTAGCGGGAGCTACAATGAGCAGTTCTTC. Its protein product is CASSVTSGSYNEQFF.

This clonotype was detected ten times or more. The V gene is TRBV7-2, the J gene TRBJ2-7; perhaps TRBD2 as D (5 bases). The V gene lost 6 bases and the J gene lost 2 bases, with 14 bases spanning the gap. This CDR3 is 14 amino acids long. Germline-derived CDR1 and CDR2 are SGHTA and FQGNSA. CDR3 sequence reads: CASSLGSGTYEQYV. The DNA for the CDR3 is TGTGCCAGCAGTCTAGGGAGCGGAACCTACGAGCAGTACGTC.

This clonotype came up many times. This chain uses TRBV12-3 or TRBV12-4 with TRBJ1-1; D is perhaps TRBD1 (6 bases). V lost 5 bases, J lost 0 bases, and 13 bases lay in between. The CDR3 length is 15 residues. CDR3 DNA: TGTGCCAGCAGTACGAGACAGGTAATGAACACTGAAGCTTTCTTT. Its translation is CASSTRQVMNTEAFF.

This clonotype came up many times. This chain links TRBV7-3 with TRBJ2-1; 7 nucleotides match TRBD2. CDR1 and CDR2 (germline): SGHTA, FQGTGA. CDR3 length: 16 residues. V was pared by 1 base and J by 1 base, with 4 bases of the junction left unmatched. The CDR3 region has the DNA TGTGCCAGCAGCTTAAGCGCGGGAGTATCCTACAATGAGCAGTTCTTC. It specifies CASSLSAGVSYNEQFF.

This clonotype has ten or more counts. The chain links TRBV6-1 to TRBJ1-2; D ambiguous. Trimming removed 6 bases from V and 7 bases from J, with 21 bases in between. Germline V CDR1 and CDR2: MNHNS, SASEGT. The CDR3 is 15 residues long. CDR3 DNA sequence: TGTGCCAGCAGCCTTACAAGCTCCGCTAAAGCTGGCTACACCTTC. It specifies CASSLTSSAKAGYTF.

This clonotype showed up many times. The CDR3 region is CASSIPRQYSNQPQHF. The CDR3 nucleotides read TGTGCCAGTAGTATCCCTAGACAGTATAGCAATCAGCCCCAGCATTTT. The chain links TRBV19 to TRBJ1-5, with D possibly TRBD1 on 5 matching bases. V lost 3 bases to trimming and J lost 0 bases, with 12 bases between them. This CDR3 is built from 16 residues. Germline V gene data show CDR1 as LNHDA and CDR2 as SQIVND (reference sequence).

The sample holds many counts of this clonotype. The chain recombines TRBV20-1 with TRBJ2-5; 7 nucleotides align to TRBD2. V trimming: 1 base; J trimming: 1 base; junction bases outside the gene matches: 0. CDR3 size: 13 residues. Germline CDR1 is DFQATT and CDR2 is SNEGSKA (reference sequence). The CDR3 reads CSARASGQETQYF. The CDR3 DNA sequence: TGCAGTGCTAGAGCTAGCGGCCAAGAGACCCAGTACTTC.

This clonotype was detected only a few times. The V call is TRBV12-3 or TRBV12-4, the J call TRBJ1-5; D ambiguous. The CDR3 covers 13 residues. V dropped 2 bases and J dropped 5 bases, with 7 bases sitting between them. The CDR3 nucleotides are TGTGCCAGCAGTTTACGGTTCGATCAGCCCCAGCATTTT. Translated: CASSLRFDQPQHF.

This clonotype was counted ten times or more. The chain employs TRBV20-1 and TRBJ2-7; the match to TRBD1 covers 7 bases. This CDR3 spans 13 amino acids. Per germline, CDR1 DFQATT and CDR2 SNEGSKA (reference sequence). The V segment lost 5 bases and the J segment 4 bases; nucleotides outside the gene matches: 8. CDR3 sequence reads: CSALGQESYEQYF. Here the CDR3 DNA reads TGCAGTGCTCTTGGACAGGAGAGTTACGAGCAGTACTTC.

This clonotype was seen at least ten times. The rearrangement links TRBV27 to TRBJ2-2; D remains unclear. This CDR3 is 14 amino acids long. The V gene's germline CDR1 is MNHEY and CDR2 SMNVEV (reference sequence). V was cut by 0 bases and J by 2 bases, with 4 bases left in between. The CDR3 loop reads CASSLSQNTGELFF. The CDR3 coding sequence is TGTGCCAGCAGTTTATCTCAAAACACCGGGGAGCTGTTTTTT.

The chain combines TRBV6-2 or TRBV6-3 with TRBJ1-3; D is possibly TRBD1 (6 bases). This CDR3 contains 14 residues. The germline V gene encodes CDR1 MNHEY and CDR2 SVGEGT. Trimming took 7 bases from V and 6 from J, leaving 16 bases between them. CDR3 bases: TGTGCCAGCACCCAGTGGCAGGGGCTAAACACCATATATTTT. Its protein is CASTQWQGLNTIYF.

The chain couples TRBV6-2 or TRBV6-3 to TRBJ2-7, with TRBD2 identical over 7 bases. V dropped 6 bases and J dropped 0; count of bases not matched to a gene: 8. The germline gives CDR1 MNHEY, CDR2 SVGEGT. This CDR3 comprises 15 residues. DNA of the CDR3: TGTGCCAGCAGCTGGGGGGGAGCGGACTCCTACGAGCAGTACGTC. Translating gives CASSWGGADSYEQYV.

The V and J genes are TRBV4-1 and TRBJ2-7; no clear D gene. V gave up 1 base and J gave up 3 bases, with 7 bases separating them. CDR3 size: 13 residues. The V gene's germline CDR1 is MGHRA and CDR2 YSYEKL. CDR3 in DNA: TGCGCCAGCAGCCAAGGGGTCGGCTACGAGCAGTACGTC. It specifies CASSQGVGYEQYV.

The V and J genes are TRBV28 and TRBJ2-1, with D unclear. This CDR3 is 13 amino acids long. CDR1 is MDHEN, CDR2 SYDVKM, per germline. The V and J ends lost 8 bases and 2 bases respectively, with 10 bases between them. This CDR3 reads CASRSVTYNEQFF. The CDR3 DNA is TGTGCCAGCCGGAGCGTAACCTACAATGAGCAGTTCTTC.

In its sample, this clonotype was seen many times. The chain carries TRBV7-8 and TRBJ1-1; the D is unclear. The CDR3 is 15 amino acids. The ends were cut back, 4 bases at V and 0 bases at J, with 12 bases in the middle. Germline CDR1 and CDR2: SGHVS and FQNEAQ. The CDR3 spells CASSSRETMNTEAFF. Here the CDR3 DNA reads TGTGCCAGCAGCTCGCGGGAAACGATGAACACTGAAGCTTTCTTT.

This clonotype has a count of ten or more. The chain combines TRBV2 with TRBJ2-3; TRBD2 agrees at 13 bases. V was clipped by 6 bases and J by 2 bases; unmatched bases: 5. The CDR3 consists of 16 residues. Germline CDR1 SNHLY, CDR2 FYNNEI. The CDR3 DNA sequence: TGTGCCAGCAGGGTCGGACTAGCGGGAGACACAGATACGCAGTATTTT. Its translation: CASRVGLAGDTDTQYF.